Below are 2 T cell receptor beta chains sequenced from a single sample in a study of OX40 agonist ivuxolimab in advanced cancers. Using immunoSEQ multiplex PCR, the repertoire was profiled, and TCRdb retains in-frame clones only, with some absent. The table has tens of thousands of clones, 87% seen once; the top ten hold under 1.5%. The sample consisted of CD4+ or CD8+ T cells sorted from blood, taken in a trial of the OX40 agonist ivuxolimab. Receptors originate from an adult with an advanced solid tumor such as melanoma, head and neck, liver or kidney cancer.

V is TRBV11-3 and J is TRBJ1-3, with D unclear. Germline-derived CDR1 and CDR2 are SGHNT and YENEEA. V dropped 0 bases and J dropped 0 bases, with 12 bases sitting between them. The CDR3 spans 17 residues. The CDR3 protein is CASSLEGDTSSGNTIYF. DNA of the CDR3: TGTGCCAGCAGCTTAGAAGGTGACACGAGCTCTGGAAACACCATATATTTT.

V gene TRBV7-7 combines with J gene TRBJ2-5; tentatively, D is TRBD1 (5 bases). The CDR3 is made up of 14 amino acids. The V gene's germline CDR1 is SSHAT and CDR2 FNYEAQ (reference sequence). Trimming removed 1 base at V and 2 bases at J, with 8 bases between. The CDR3 is CASSLDRGQETQYF. Here the CDR3 DNA reads TGTGCCAGCAGCTTAGATAGGGGACAAGAGACCCAGTACTTC.